One sample yielded the 9 T cell receptor beta chains listed below, sequenced in a study of T-cell reconstitution after alpha-beta-depleted transplantation in children. Library preparation (for TCRbeta) was performed with unique molecular identifiers. Each CDR3 protein is one row after TCRdb ran MiXCR on the PCR reads. Seen here are over 400,000 distinct CDR3 sequences, roughly two fifths observed once, and the top ten hold approximately 25%. The sequences come from PBMCs, collected before TCRalphabeta/CD19-depleted stem cell transplant. All receptors come from a girl aged 2 to 10 with aplastic anemia, due to receive a stem cell transplant.

The sample holds a few counts of this clonotype. The genes are TRBV5-1 and TRBJ1-1, with 7 bases lining up with TRBD1. Trimming took 4 bases from V and 1 from J; bases not matched to a gene: 10. Looked up from germline, CDR1 is SGHRS and CDR2 is YFSETQ. There are 16 residues in the CDR3. CDR3 protein: CASSRTPGTENTEAFF. The DNA for the CDR3 is TGCGCCAGCAGCCGTACCCCCGGGACAGAGAACACTGAAGCTTTCTTT.

This clonotype has only a few counts. The chain has TRBV6-5 and TRBJ1-2; possible D gene TRBD1, 6 bases. With 0 bases removed from V and 4 bases from J, the gap between germline ends came to 18 bases. Germline V gene data show CDR1 as MNHEY and CDR2 as SVGAGI. This CDR3 region has 17 residues. The CDR3 loop is CASSYSGGQGNRYGYTF. CDR3 in DNA: TGTGCCAGCAGTTACTCTGGGGGCCAGGGGAATCGCTATGGCTACACCTTC.

The J gene is TRBJ2-7, the V gene TRBV20-1; 8 positions agree with TRBD1. CDR3 length: 16 residues. V gave up 0 bases and J gave up 4 bases; unmatched junction bases: 11. Germline V gene lookup returns CDR1 DFQATT and CDR2 SNEGSKA (reference sequence). This CDR3 reads CSARDRTGFSAYEQYF. As DNA, the CDR3 is TGCAGTGCTAGAGATCGGACAGGGTTTTCGGCTTACGAGCAGTACTTC.

As concerns this clonotype: This may stem from a read error, because a much larger clone lies one nucleotide away. V and J are TRBV2 and TRBJ1-2, with unresolved D. Germline V CDR1 and CDR2: SNHLY, FYNNEI. The CDR3 length is 15 residues. In DNA, the CDR3 is TGTGCCAGCAGTGCGTGGCGGCCCGGCACCTATGGCGACACCTTC. Translation: CASSAWRPGTYGDTF. Variable domain in full (rest from reference TRBV2 and TRBJ1-2): EPEVTQTPSHQVTQMGQEVILRCVPISNHLYFYWYRQILGQKVEFLVSFYNNEISEKSEIFDDQFSVERPDGSNFTLKIRSTKLEDSAMYFCASSAWRPGTYGDTFGSGTRLTVV.

This clonotype was observed a single time. The rearrangement uses TRBV24-1 and TRBJ2-1; 7 bases are shared with TRBD2. The CDR3 is 16 amino acids. Germline V gene sequence: CDR1 KGHDR, CDR2 SFDVKD. Unmatched junction bases numbered 7, after V lost 4 bases and J lost 2 bases. The chain's CDR3 is CATSDLGGSAYNEQFF. For the CDR3, the DNA is TGTGCCACCAGTGACCTGGGGGGGAGCGCCTACAATGAGCAGTTCTTC.

The V call is TRBV5-1, the J call TRBJ2-4; 10 bases map to TRBD1. The germline V gene encodes CDR1 SGHRS and CDR2 YFSETQ. Trimming removed 0 bases from V and 8 bases from J; junction bases left unmatched: 5. The CDR3 has 15 residues. The CDR3 spells CASSLDDRGQDIQYF. CDR3 nucleotide sequence: TGCGCCAGCAGCTTGGACGACAGGGGGCAGGACATTCAGTACTTC.

The table lists this clonotype with a few counts. The V call is TRBV15, the J call TRBJ2-4; TRBD2 matches at 7 bases. The CDR3 sequence is 13 residues long. Trimming removed 9 bases from V and 1 base from J; junction bases left unmatched: 3. CDR1 is LNHNV, CDR2 YYDKDF, per germline (reference sequence). The DNA for the CDR3 is TGTGCCACGGGGGAGGGGGCCAAAAACATTCAGTACTTC. Its protein is CATGEGAKNIQYF.

The chain uses TRBV6-5 and TRBJ2-7; TRBD1 matches 10 bases. This CDR3 region has 14 residues. The V gene's germline CDR1 is MNHEY and CDR2 SVGAGI. V lost 5 bases to trimming and J lost 2 bases; unmatched junction nucleotides: 3. CDR3 nucleotides: TGTGCCAGCAGTACCGACAGGGGGCCCTACGAGCAGTACTTC. Its translation is CASSTDRGPYEQYF.

This clonotype was observed a handful of times. The rearrangement links TRBV29-1 to TRBJ2-1; 9 nucleotides line up with TRBD2. The germline CDR1 and CDR2 sequences are SQVTM and ANQGSEA. The length of the CDR3 is 14 residues. After removal of 7 bases from V and 7 bases from J, the junction contained 11 bases not matched to a gene. In DNA form, the CDR3 reads TGCAGCGGGTCCGGGACTAGCAGGAGAAATGAGCAGTTCTTC. Translation: CSGSGTSRRNEQFF.